This T cell receptor (beta chain) was sequenced for a study of T cell changes during pregnancy in multiple sclerosis. Using immunoSEQ multiplex PCR, the repertoire was profiled, and TCRdb retains in-frame clones only, with some absent. The sample lists roughly 50,000 clones; approximately 92% were seen once. Only one count was recorded for this clone. Source: CD4+ T cells from peripheral blood mononuclear cells, taken in the third trimester of pregnancy. The source is a female donor with multiple sclerosis, enrolled in a pregnancy study.

The DNA for the CDR3 is TGTGCCAGCAGCTCCAGCGGGAACACCGGGGAGCTGTTTTTT. It is translated as CASSSSGNTGELFF. The J gene is TRBJ2-2, the V gene TRBV11-3, with D possibly TRBD2 on 5 matching bases. V was pared by 4 bases and J by 1 base, with 7 bases between. The CDR3 loop spans 14 amino acids. Germline V lookup: CDR1 SGHNT, CDR2 YENEEA. Combining the CDR3 with reference TRBV11-3 and TRBJ2-2 gives the whole variable domain EAGVVQSPRYKIIEKKQPVAFWCNPISGHNTLYWYLQNLGQGPELLIRYENEEAVDDSQLPKDRFSAERLKGVDSTLKIQPAELGDSAVYLCASSSSGNTGELFFGEGSRLTVL.